These 29 T cell receptor beta chains were sequenced from one sample in a study of blood T cell repertoires in COVID-19 (dated by TCRdb to the early 2020s). The library was generated by the immunoSEQ multiplex PCR assay. TCRdb mirrors the immuneACCESS table, restricted to in-frame sequences. Some clones are absent from its copies; in checked studies, under half trace to an unresolved V gene, and the reason for the others is unknown. This sample comprises fewer than 300,000 clones, around 81% of them detected only once. Clones ranked in the top ten supply under 3% of the sample. Input material: peripheral blood. The receptors here all came from a woman in her sixties with active or convalescent COVID-19.

The gene calls are TRBV29-1 and TRBJ2-7; D might be TRBD2 (5 bases). The germline CDR1 and CDR2 sequences are SQVTM and ANQGSEA. The length of the CDR3 is 13 residues. V lost 7 bases and J 4 bases, leaving 17 bases between the germline ends. The CDR3 loop is CSAEVGVLYEQYF. The CDR3 coding sequence is TGCAGCGCTGAGGTCGGGGTTCTATACGAGCAGTACTTC.

This rearrangement joins TRBV14 to TRBJ2-2; perhaps TRBD1 as D (6 bases). This CDR3 is 16 amino acids long. Trimming took off 4 bases at V and 3 bases at J, with 15 bases between the two ends. The germline V gene encodes CDR1 SGHDN and CDR2 FVKESK. The CDR3 nucleotides are TGTGCCAGCAGCCCACCCGGGACAAGCTACACCGGGGAGCTGTTTTTT. Its protein is CASSPPGTSYTGELFF.

The rearrangement uses TRBV12-3 or TRBV12-4 and TRBJ2-3; possible D gene TRBD1, 5 bases. V lost 8 bases and J 2 bases, leaving 5 bases between the germline ends. The CDR3 runs 11 residues. The CDR3 region has the DNA TGTGCCAGCGGGGCCACAGATACGCAGTATTTT. It codes for CASGATDTQYF.

CDR3 region: CASPTEGNTEAFF. CDR3 nucleotides: TGTGCCAGCCCAACGGAGGGGAACACTGAAGCTTTCTTT. The rearrangement uses TRBV12-3 or TRBV12-4 and TRBJ1-1; D unclear. This CDR3 has 13 amino acids. Trimming pared 8 bases from V and 1 base from J, leaving 11 bases between.

V gene TRBV7-6 combines with J gene TRBJ2-1, with 10 bases matching TRBD2. Trimming cost V 2 bases and J 5 bases; bases outside gene matches: 9. From germline, CDR1 is SGHVS and CDR2 FNYEAQ. The CDR3 spans 17 residues. CDR3: CASSLIASGGLDNEQFF. The DNA of the CDR3 is TGTGCCAGCAGCTTAATAGCTAGCGGGGGCCTCGACAATGAGCAGTTCTTC.

This sequence joins TRBV27 and TRBJ1-4; D not certain. V dropped 2 bases and J dropped 3 bases, with 10 bases sitting between them. Germline V CDR1 and CDR2: MNHEY, SMNVEV (reference sequence). This CDR3 contains 15 residues. CDR3 residues: CASSLAGYANEKLFF. The CDR3 bases are TGTGCCAGCAGTTTAGCGGGGTATGCTAATGAAAAACTGTTTTTT.

V is TRBV6-2 or TRBV6-3 and J is TRBJ2-7, with 9 bases identical to TRBD2. This CDR3 has 16 residues. The trim removed 4 bases at V and 5 bases at J, leaving 12 bases unmatched. Germline values: CDR1 MNHEY, CDR2 SVGEGT. The CDR3 nucleotides are TGTGCCAGCAGTTGGGCGAGCGGGGGGACTAACGACGAGCAGTACTTC. This sequence encodes CASSWASGGTNDEQYF.

This chain connects TRBV5-1 to TRBJ2-1; the D gene is possibly TRBD2 (6 bases). Trimming took off 4 bases at V and 0 bases at J, with 11 bases between the two ends. From germline, CDR1 is SGHRS and CDR2 YFSETQ. The CDR3 is made up of 15 amino acids. CDR3 protein: CASSDGGSSYNEQFF. The CDR3 bases are TGCGCCAGCAGCGATGGAGGGAGCTCCTACAATGAGCAGTTCTTC.

The chain recombines TRBV7-9 with TRBJ1-1; TRBD1 aligns across 10 bases. The CDR3 length is 15 residues. With V trimmed by 5 bases and J by 3 bases, 6 bases remained unmatched. CDR1 SEHNR and CDR2 FQNEAQ come from the germline V gene (reference sequence). The CDR3 sequence: CASSGAGTGDTEAFF. Here the CDR3 DNA reads TGTGCCAGCAGCGGCGCAGGGACAGGGGACACTGAAGCTTTCTTT.

As DNA, the CDR3 is TGTGCCAGCAGCCAAGAAGAGATTTTAGAGACCCAGTACTTC. It codes for CASSQEEILETQYF. The rearrangement joins TRBV4-2 to TRBJ2-5, with D uncertain. CDR3 length: 14 amino acids. The germline V and J ends were trimmed by 0 bases and 4 bases, with 9 bases remaining between them. Per germline, CDR1 LGHNA and CDR2 YNFKEQ.

The chain employs TRBV19 and TRBJ1-2, with TRBD1 matching 8 bases. CDR1 is LNHDA and CDR2 is SQIVND in the germline V gene (reference sequence). The V and J ends lost 5 bases and 7 bases, in that order; junction bases with no gene match: 9. The CDR3 totals 14 residues. CDR3 sequence (DNA): TGTGCCAGTAGTGTCGGACAGGGAATGGGTGGCTACACCTTC. It is translated as CASSVGQGMGGYTF. Using reference TRBV19 and TRBJ1-2 for the parts outside the CDR3, the full variable domain is DGGITQSPKYLFRKEGQNVTLSCEQNLNHDAMYWYRQDPGQGLRLIYYSQIVNDFQKGDIAEGYSVSREKKESFPLTVTSAQKNPTAFYLCASSVGQGMGGYTFGSGTRLTVV.

CDR3 bases: TGTGCCAGTAGTATAGGGGTGACTGCACCAGATACGCAGTATTTT. Residues: CASSIGVTAPDTQYF. This chain uses TRBV19 with TRBJ2-3; D is ambiguous. CDR3 length: 15 residues. The germline V and J ends were trimmed by 1 base and 4 bases, with 12 bases remaining between them. CDR1 is LNHDA and CDR2 is SQIVND in the germline V gene (reference sequence).

V and J are TRBV10-3 and TRBJ1-3; the D gene is possibly TRBD1 (6 bases). This CDR3 region has 14 residues. CDR1 is ENHRY and CDR2 is SYGVKD in the germline V gene. Trimming removed 4 bases at V and 2 bases at J, with 9 bases between. The DNA of the CDR3 is TGTGCCATCAGTGGATCAGGGGCTGGAAACACCATATATTTT. Its protein product is CAISGSGAGNTIYF.

The chain has TRBV4-2 and TRBJ2-7, with D possibly TRBD2 on 7 matching bases. CDR1 and CDR2 (germline): LGHNA, YNFKEQ. There are 15 residues in the CDR3. The V and J ends lost 3 bases and 5 bases respectively, with 17 bases between them. The chain's CDR3 is CASSHEGGGRDEQYF. CDR3 DNA: TGTGCCAGCAGCCACGAAGGGGGGGGCCGGGACGAGCAGTACTTC.

The chain couples TRBV2 to TRBJ2-7; possible D gene TRBD2, 5 bases. This CDR3 has 13 amino acids. The germline gives CDR1 SNHLY, CDR2 FYNNEI. The V gene lost 4 bases and the J gene lost 3 bases, with 10 bases spanning the gap. The DNA of the CDR3 is TGTGCCAGCAGTGGAGGACTCTACTACGAGCAGTACTTC. This codes for CASSGGLYYEQYF.

V is TRBV7-9 and J is TRBJ2-1, with 7 bases identical to TRBD1. The CDR3 has 17 residues. CDR1 SEHNR and CDR2 FQNEAQ come from the germline V gene (reference sequence). V lost 5 bases and J lost 7; bases outside the gene matches: 17. CDR3 loop: CASSPWQGGTVGNEQFF. In DNA, the CDR3 is TGTGCCAGCAGCCCTTGGCAAGGGGGCACAGTCGGGAATGAGCAGTTCTTC.

The rearrangement joins TRBV27 to TRBJ1-2; TRBD1 aligns across 8 bases. The CDR3 covers 15 residues. V lost 2 bases to trimming and J lost 4 bases; unmatched junction nucleotides: 6. Per the germline V gene, CDR1 is MNHEY and CDR2 is SMNVEV (reference sequence). As DNA, the CDR3 is TGTGCCAGCAGTTTAAGGGGGACAGGCCCCTATGGCTACACCTTC. As protein: CASSLRGTGPYGYTF.

The V call is TRBV6-5, the J call TRBJ1-2; no firm D call. Germline V gene lookup returns CDR1 MNHEY and CDR2 SVGAGI. The CDR3 is 14 residues long. V shed 6 bases and J shed 7 bases, with 18 bases lying between them. Here the CDR3 reads CASSRLGEMSGYTF. Here the CDR3 DNA reads TGTGCCAGCAGCCGCCTCGGGGAGATGAGTGGCTACACCTTC.

CDR3 residues: CASSLAGGGNEQFF. Written as DNA, the CDR3 is TGCGCCAGCAGCTTGGCTGGCGGGGGAAATGAGCAGTTCTTC. The chain uses TRBV5-1 and TRBJ2-1; 7 positions match TRBD2. Trimming cost V 0 bases and J 7 bases; bases outside gene matches: 4. CDR3 length equals 14 residues. The germline V gene has CDR1 SGHRS and CDR2 YFSETQ.

In its sample, this clone was seen once. This chain links TRBV19 with TRBJ1-2; tentative D call: TRBD1 (5 bases). CDR3 size: 11 residues. Germline V lookup: CDR1 LNHDA, CDR2 SQIVND (reference sequence). Trimming pared 7 bases from V and 5 bases from J, leaving 8 bases between. The CDR3 loop is CASNQGYGYTF. CDR3 sequence (DNA): TGTGCCAGTAATCAGGGTTATGGCTACACCTTC.

This clone has just one count. The chain employs TRBV27 and TRBJ1-1; no definite D call. The CDR3 loop spans 15 amino acids. Trimming took off 2 bases at V and 4 bases at J, with 14 bases between the two ends. Germline values: CDR1 MNHEY, CDR2 SMNVEV (reference sequence). The DNA for the CDR3 is TGTGCCAGCAGTTTAGTTTCACGGGTGGGCACTGAAGCTTTCTTT. Its translation: CASSLVSRVGTEAFF.

This clone turned up a few times. The chain combines TRBV5-4 with TRBJ2-7, with 8 bases aligning to TRBD2. The CDR3 runs 14 residues. V dropped 3 bases and J dropped 2; count of bases not matched to a gene: 4. The V gene's germline CDR1 is SGHNT and CDR2 YYREEE (reference sequence). CDR3 nucleotide sequence: TGTGCCAGCAGCTCTGGACTAGCACCCTACGAGCAGTACTTC. The encoded protein is CASSSGLAPYEQYF. Together with reference TRBV5-4 and TRBJ2-7, the CDR3 gives the full variable domain: ETGVTQSPTHLIKTRGQQVTLRCSSQSGHNTVSWYQQALGQGPQFIFQYYREEENGRGNFPPRFSGLQFPNYSSELNVNALELDDSALYLCASSSGLAPYEQYFGPGTRLTVT.

The DNA of the CDR3 is TGTGCCATCAGTGTTACAGCGGCCTACTATGGCTACACCTTC. Its translation: CAISVTAAYYGYTF. The genes are TRBV10-3 and TRBJ1-2; D call uncertain. Germline V CDR1 and CDR2: ENHRY, SYGVKD. V dropped 4 bases and J dropped 3 bases, with 12 bases sitting between them. The CDR3 consists of 14 residues.

This clone has only one observation. The chain has TRBV7-2 and TRBJ2-1, with 7 nucleotides matching TRBD1. CDR1 SGHTA and CDR2 FQGNSA come from the germline V gene. J lost 4 bases, V lost 1 base, and 4 bases had no gene match. The CDR3 covers 15 residues. CDR3 protein: CASSLGQGIYNEQFF. Written as DNA, the CDR3 is TGTGCCAGCAGCTTAGGACAGGGAATTTACAATGAGCAGTTCTTC.

This clone has only one observation. The chain carries TRBV6-5 and TRBJ1-1; TRBD1 agrees at 11 bases. Trimming removed 10 bases from V and 11 bases from J; junction bases left unmatched: 12. CDR1 is MNHEY and CDR2 is SVGAGI in the germline V gene. CDR3 length: 13 amino acids. Here the CDR3 reads CATLSGTGGNAFF. In nucleotides, the CDR3 is TGTGCCACGTTATCCGGGACAGGGGGGAACGCTTTCTTT.

This chain connects TRBV5-5 to TRBJ1-2; D is possibly TRBD1 (6 bases). Trimming shortened V by 1 base and J by 7 bases, and 17 bases separated the two germline ends. The CDR3 runs 15 residues. CDR1 is SGHKS, CDR2 YYEKEE, per germline (reference sequence). CDR3 protein: CASSLSAGAVSGYTF. DNA for the CDR3: TGTGCCAGCAGCTTGTCGGCAGGGGCTGTGAGTGGCTACACCTTC. The full variable domain, its missing parts supplied by reference TRBV5-5 and TRBJ1-2, is DAGVTQSPTHLIKTRGQQVTLRCSPISGHKSVSWYQQVLGQGPQFIFQYYEKEERGRGNFPDRFSARQFPNYSSELNVNALLLGDSALYLCASSLSAGAVSGYTFGSGTRLTVV.

This sequence joins TRBV6-5 and TRBJ1-1; D might be TRBD1 (6 bases). Germline V gives CDR1 MNHEY, CDR2 SVGAGI. There are 14 residues in the CDR3. Between the trimmed V and J ends, which lost 7 bases and 0 bases, there was a span of 12 bases. DNA for the CDR3: TGTGCCAGCACAAACAGGGCGTTGAACACTGAAGCTTTCTTT. It translates to CASTNRALNTEAFF.

The chain recombines TRBV19 with TRBJ1-2; 8 positions match TRBD1. Germline-derived CDR1 and CDR2 are LNHDA and SQIVND (reference sequence). The CDR3 contains 14 residues. With 5 bases clipped from V and 1 base from J, the junction kept 3 bases outside the gene matches. The CDR3 is CASSRQGNNYGYTF. CDR3 bases: TGTGCCAGTAGTCGACAGGGGAATAACTATGGCTACACCTTC.

J is TRBJ1-6 and V is TRBV25-1; 7 nucleotides align to TRBD1. Losses at the gene ends were 1 base for V and 7 bases for J; bases not matched to a gene: 7. There are 16 residues in the CDR3. Germline CDR1 MGHDK, CDR2 SYGVNS. The CDR3 loop is CASSEWLTGRNSPLHF. For the CDR3, the DNA is TGTGCCAGCAGTGAATGGCTGACAGGGAGGAATTCACCCCTCCACTTT.